This TCR beta chain appears in the sequencing data of a study of control samples from healthy donors and cancer patients. V was pared by 3 bases and J by 7 bases, with 12 bases of the junction left unmatched. There are 17 residues in the CDR3. Germline CDR1 is SGHDN and CDR2 is FVKESK. Some clones are missing from TCRdb's copy, which holds only in-frame ones; the method was immunoSEQ multiplex PCR. The data contain about 100,000 clones, 92% of them singletons. This receptor was taken from a woman aged 18-29 years in good health. This chain links TRBV14 with TRBJ1-1, with TRBD1 identical over 12 bases. Material: blood. CDR3 in amino acids: CASSHHTGTGGRVEAFF. Here the CDR3 DNA reads TGTGCCAGCAGCCACCACACCGGGACAGGGGGCCGTGTTGAAGCTTTCTTT.